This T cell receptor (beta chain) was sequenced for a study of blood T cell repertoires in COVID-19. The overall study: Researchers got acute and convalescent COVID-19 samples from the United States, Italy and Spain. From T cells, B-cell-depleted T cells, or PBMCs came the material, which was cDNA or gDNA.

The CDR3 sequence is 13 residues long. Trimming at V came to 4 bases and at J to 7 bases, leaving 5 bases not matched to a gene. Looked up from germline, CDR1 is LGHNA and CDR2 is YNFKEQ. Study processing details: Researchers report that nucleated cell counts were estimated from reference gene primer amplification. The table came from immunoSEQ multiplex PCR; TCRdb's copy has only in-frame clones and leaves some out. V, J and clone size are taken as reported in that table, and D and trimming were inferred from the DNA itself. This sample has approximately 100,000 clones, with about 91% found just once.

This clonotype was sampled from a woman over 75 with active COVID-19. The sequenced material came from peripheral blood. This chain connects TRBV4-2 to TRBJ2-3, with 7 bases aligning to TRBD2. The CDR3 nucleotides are TGTGCCAGCAGCCCTAGACTAGCCTATACGCAGTATTTT. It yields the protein CASSPRLAYTQYF.